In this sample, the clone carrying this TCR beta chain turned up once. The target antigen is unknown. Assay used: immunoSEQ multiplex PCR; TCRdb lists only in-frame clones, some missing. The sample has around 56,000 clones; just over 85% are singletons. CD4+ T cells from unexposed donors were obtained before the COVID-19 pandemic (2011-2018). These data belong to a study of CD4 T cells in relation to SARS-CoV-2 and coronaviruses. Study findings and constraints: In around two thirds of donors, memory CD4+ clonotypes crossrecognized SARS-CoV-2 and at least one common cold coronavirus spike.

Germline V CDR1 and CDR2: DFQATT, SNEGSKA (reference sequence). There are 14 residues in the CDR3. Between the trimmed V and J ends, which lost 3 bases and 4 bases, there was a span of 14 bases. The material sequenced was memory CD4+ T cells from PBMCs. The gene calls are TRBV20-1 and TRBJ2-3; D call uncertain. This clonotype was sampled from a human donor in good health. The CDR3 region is CSASLVGLADTQYF. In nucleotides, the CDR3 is TGCAGTGCTAGTTTAGTGGGCCTGGCAGATACGCAGTATTTT.